The 2 T cell receptor beta chains reported below all come from one sample, sequenced in a study of blood T cell repertoires in COVID-19. Profiling relied on immunoSEQ multiplex PCR, and the TCRdb table lists in-frame clones only, not all of them. The data hold 250,000 to 350,000 clones, with around 87% observed a single time. Material: peripheral blood. The receptors here all came from a woman between 50 and 59 years old who had recovered from COVID-19.

This clone was recorded once. The chain employs TRBV4-3 and TRBJ1-4, with TRBD1 identical over 7 bases. CDR1 LGHNA and CDR2 YSLEER come from the germline V gene. Trimming took 2 bases from V and 5 from J; bases not matched to a gene: 2. This CDR3 contains 14 residues. This CDR3 reads CASSQSGQNEKLFF. CDR3 DNA sequence: TGCGCCAGCAGCCAATCGGGACAGAATGAAAAACTGTTTTTT.

This chain connects TRBV10-3 to TRBJ1-6; TRBD1 matches 7 bases. The CDR3 runs 14 residues. Losses at the gene ends were 3 bases for V and 12 bases for J; bases not matched to a gene: 8. The germline CDR1 and CDR2 sequences are ENHRY and SYGVKD. CDR3 bases: TGTGCCATCAGTGACGGGGACAGAAAGGAACCCCTCCACTTT. It translates to CAISDGDRKEPLHF.